This TCR beta chain is drawn from a study of identical twins. One entry per CDR3 protein results from TCRdb running MiXCR on the 5' RACE reads. The repertoire has roughly 480,000 distinct CDR3 sequences, 20% to 25% of them found once; the top ten carry about 2.9%. This clonotype occurred a few times. These same data were also listed under a study on T cells expressing NK-cell markers.

The receptor comes from a woman aged 18 to 35 in good health. Source material: CD4+ T cells sorted from blood.

This CDR3 is CSASPYSGAPYNEQFF. In nucleotides, the CDR3 is TGCAGTGCTAGTCCATATAGCGGAGCCCCCTACAATGAGCAGTTCTTC. The V and J genes are TRBV20-1 and TRBJ2-1; D possibly corresponds to TRBD2 (6 bases). The ends were cut back, 3 bases at V and 2 bases at J, with 17 bases in the middle. This CDR3 is built from 16 residues. CDR1 and CDR2 from the germline V gene are DFQATT and SNEGSKA (reference sequence).